This T cell receptor (beta chain) was recovered during a study of response to subunit inactivated influenza vaccine. MiXCR, run by TCRdb on the RT-PCR reads, gives a single entry per CDR3 protein. The table lists more than 700,000 distinct CDR3 sequences, less than 25% of them singletons. The CDR3 runs 16 residues. Looked up from germline, CDR1 is DFQATT and CDR2 is SNEGSKA (reference sequence). Comments on this clonotype: An end of the junction does not agree with germline; a read error may underlie this.

The sequence was collected from a man aged 50-60 years who received an inactivated influenza vaccine. The sequenced sample was PBMCs from blood, obtained around 5 days after vaccination. The chain has TRBV20-1 and TRBJ2-3, with TRBD2 matching 10 bases. CDR3 DNA: TGCTGTGCTAGAGATACCCTAGCGGGAGTGGGGGATACGCAGTATTTT. It translates to CCARDTLAGVGDTQYF.